The following is a T cell receptor beta chain sequence with its context. What it recognizes is unknown. This sample is part of a study of shared clonotypes between healthy human individuals. Sequenced by immunoSEQ multiplex PCR; TCRdb stores in-frame clones only, minus some. Of 1.5 million to 2.5 million clones detected, roughly 94% appear once; the ten largest clones hold 0.9% to 1.5%. Study results and limitations: In this cohort, only blood was sampled, and tissue repertoires likely differ. Sequencing of the sorted subsets was shown by rarefaction to be incomplete despite large depth. Sequencing depth was expected to influence donor clonotype sharing.

Germline CDR1 LNHDA, CDR2 SQIVND (reference sequence). The CDR3 covers 17 residues. V dropped 5 bases and J dropped 3; count of bases not matched to a gene: 8. The naive CD8 subset, CD45RO-negative cells positively selected for CCR7, excluded terminally differentiated effector memory CD45RA+ cells. Sample: naive CD8+ T cells sorted from blood. The J gene is TRBJ2-3, the V gene TRBV19, with 13 bases fitting TRBD2. The source of this sequence is a man aged 18 to 30 in good health. The CDR3 nucleotides read TGTGCCAGTAGTGCGCGACTAGCGGGAGGCCCAACAGATACGCAGTATTTT. The encoded protein is CASSARLAGGPTDTQYF.